A selection of T cell receptor beta chains follows, all from one sample in a study of cytomegalovirus exposure and HLA in healthy donors. Some clones are missing from TCRdb's copy, which holds only in-frame ones; the method was immunoSEQ multiplex PCR. Seen here are 220,000 or so clones, over 80% observed once, and the top ten hold 11% to 15%. Sequences were obtained from PBMCs. Receptors originate from a woman aged 25 to 39 in good health and CMV-seropositive. CDR3s include the opening cysteine and the closing phenylalanine or tryptophan. A D gene is named only where the DNA matches it firmly. Not all rows give a size; the values are once, few, many and, for expanded clones, a class.

size: NA
J: TRBJ1-1
D: NA
V: TRBV29-1
length: 13
CDR3: CSPLVIRGTEAFF
DNA: TGCAGCCCCCTAGTCATCAGGGGAACTGAAGCTTTCTTT

size: once
J: TRBJ1-2
D: NA
V: TRBV29-1
length: 14
CDR3: CSVVAGTTSYGYTF
DNA: TGCAGCGTCGTAGCTGGGACAACTTCTTATGGCTACACCTTC

size: once
J: TRBJ1-1
D: NA
V: TRBV18
length: 14
CDR3: CASSPQEGGAEAFF
DNA: TGTGCCAGCTCACCACAGGAGGGGGGTGCTGAAGCTTTCTTT

size: NA
J: TRBJ1-2
D: NA
V: TRBV25-1
length: 15
CDR3: CASSESPGGNYGYTF
DNA: TGTGCCAGCAGTGAATCCCCGGGAGGGAACTATGGCTACACCTTC

size: medium-sized
J: TRBJ2-7
D: NA
V: TRBV1
length: 15
CDR3: CTSSQDQTSGYEQYF
DNA: TGCACCAGCAGCCAAGATCAGACTAGCGGCTACGAGCAGTACTTC

size: NA
J: TRBJ2-7
D: TRBD1
V: TRBV4-3
length: 14
CDR3: CASSQDKQGYEQYF
DNA: TGCGCCAGCAGCCAAGATAAACAGGGGTACGAGCAGTACTTC

size: few
J: TRBJ2-1
D: TRBD2
V: TRBV6-8
length: 16
CDR3: CASSPTSGTLYNEQFF
DNA: TGTGCCAGCAGCCCGACTAGCGGGACCCTCTACAATGAGCAGTTCTTC

size: NA
J: TRBJ1-1
D: NA
V: TRBV27
length: 13
CDR3: CASSFGGSTEAFF
DNA: TGTGCCAGCAGTTTTGGGGGAAGCACTGAAGCTTTCTTT

size: NA
J: TRBJ1-2
D: NA
V: TRBV27
length: 14
CDR3: CASRSGSFNYGYTF
DNA: TGTGCCAGCAGGTCAGGGTCCTTTAACTATGGCTACACCTTC

size: NA
J: TRBJ2-3
D: NA
V: TRBV4-3
length: 15
CDR3: CASSQDWGSADTQYF
DNA: TGCGCCAGCAGCCAAGATTGGGGGAGTGCAGATACGCAGTATTTT

size: NA
J: TRBJ2-7
D: NA
V: TRBV28
length: 14
CDR3: CASSPYSGQYEQYF
DNA: TGTGCCAGCAGTCCCTACTCTGGACAGTACGAGCAGTACTTC

size: NA
J: TRBJ2-6
D: TRBD2
V: TRBV9
length: 18
CDR3: CASSISGRPSSGANVLTF
DNA: TGTGCCAGCAGCATTAGCGGGAGGCCCTCCTCTGGGGCCAACGTCCTGACTTTC

size: few
J: TRBJ2-7
D: NA
V: TRBV18
length: 14
CDR3: CASSPPGGAYEQYF
DNA: TGTGCCAGCTCACCACCGGGCGGGGCTTACGAGCAGTACTTC

size: NA
J: TRBJ2-1
D: NA
V: TRBV19
length: 15
CDR3: CASSIQSGTFNEQFF
DNA: TGTGCCAGTAGTATTCAAAGCGGAACCTTTAATGAGCAGTTCTTC

size: NA
J: TRBJ1-4
D: NA
V: TRBV20-1
length: 11
CDR3: CSAIFNEKLFF
DNA: TGCAGTGCTATCTTTAATGAAAAACTGTTTTTT

size: NA
J: TRBJ1-1
D: NA
V: TRBV5-6
length: 12
CDR3: CASRRGYTEAFF
DNA: TGTGCCAGCAGGCGAGGGTACACTGAAGCTTTCTTT

size: NA
J: TRBJ2-7
D: TRBD2
V: TRBV5-1
length: 12
CDR3: CASSLTSGEQYF
DNA: TGCGCCAGCAGCCTGACTAGCGGCGAGCAGTACTTC

size: NA
J: TRBJ1-1
D: TRBD1
V: TRBV19
length: 12
CDR3: CASSILGTVAFF
DNA: TGTGCCAGTAGTATCCTCGGGACAGTAGCTTTCTTT

size: NA
J: TRBJ1-5
D: NA
V: TRBV6-4
length: 13
CDR3: CASSDRGDQPQHF
DNA: TGTGCCAGCAGTGACAGGGGGGATCAGCCCCAGCATTTT

size: NA
J: TRBJ2-7
D: NA
V: TRBV11-2
length: 13
CDR3: CASSLAGPYEQYF
DNA: TGTGCCAGCAGCTTAGCGGGACCCTACGAGCAGTACTTC

size: NA
J: TRBJ2-7
D: TRBD2
V: TRBV27
length: 15
CDR3: CASRKAGGISYEQYF
DNA: TGTGCCAGCAGGAAAGCGGGAGGGATATCTTACGAGCAGTACTTC

size: NA
J: TRBJ2-7
D: TRBD2
V: TRBV13
length: 19
CDR3: CASSPAQREVSSPPYEQYF
DNA: TGTGCCAGCAGCCCTGCCCAGCGGGAGGTAAGTTCGCCCCCCTACGAGCAGTACTTC

size: NA
J: TRBJ1-5
D: NA
V: TRBV4-1
length: 13
CDR3: CASAAQFNQPQHF
DNA: TGCGCCAGCGCAGCACAGTTCAATCAGCCCCAGCATTTT

size: NA
J: TRBJ1-2
D: NA
V: TRBV15
length: 12
CDR3: CATSKGNYGYTF
DNA: TGTGCCACCTCCAAAGGAAACTATGGCTACACCTTC

size: NA
J: TRBJ1-2
D: NA
V: TRBV4-2
length: 15
CDR3: CASSHDSTSNYGYTF
DNA: TGTGCCAGCAGCCACGACAGCACTTCTAACTATGGCTACACCTTC

size: NA
J: TRBJ1-5
D: NA
V: TRBV29-1
length: 13
CDR3: CSVGGEGRQPQHF
DNA: TGCAGCGTTGGCGGGGAGGGAAGGCAGCCCCAGCATTTT